The rows below give T cell receptor beta chains drawn from one sample of a study of shared clonotypes between healthy human individuals. Some clones are missing from TCRdb's copy, which holds only in-frame ones; the method was immunoSEQ multiplex PCR. The table includes more than 2,000,000 clones, over 90% detected once. The specimen sequenced was naive CD4+ T cells from PBMCs. These receptors were taken from a man between 18 and 29 years old in good health. Some clones in this sample may be carry-over from other donors' samples. CDR3s include the opening cysteine and the closing phenylalanine or tryptophan. D genes are given only for firm matches. Size values are once, few and many counts, or a class for expanded clones, and some rows have none.

TRBV7-3	TRBJ2-7	NA	NA	CASSLSPAAIEQYF	TGTGCCAGCAGCTTAAGCCCCGCGGCGATCGAGCAGTACTTC
TRBV27	TRBJ2-3	NA	NA	CASSLSVRGDTQYF	TGTGCCAGCAGTTTATCGGTGAGGGGAGATACGCAGTATTTT
TRBV4-3	TRBJ2-3	NA	NA	CASSQDVVNTQYF	TGCGCCAGCAGCCAAGATGTGGTAAATACGCAGTATTTT
TRBV18	TRBJ1-1	NA	NA	CASSLRHAGGHWTEAFF	TGTGCCAGCTCACTCCGACACGCTGGGGGGCATTGGACTGAAGCTTTCTTT
TRBV7-3	TRBJ2-3	NA	NA	CASSLKWGASGTDTQYF	TGTGCCAGCAGCTTAAAGTGGGGGGCTAGCGGCACAGATACGCAGTATTTT
TRBV2	TRBJ2-1	NA	NA	CASSGVRNEQFF	TGTGCCAGCAGTGGGGTGCGCAATGAGCAGTTCTTC
TRBV19	TRBJ1-1	NA	TRBD1	CASRDRGRMNTEAFF	TGTGCCAGTAGGGACAGGGGCCGCATGAACACTGAAGCTTTCTTT
TRBV27	TRBJ2-1	NA	TRBD2	CASSFLAGGHNEQFF	TGTGCCAGCAGTTTTTTGGCGGGAGGGCACAATGAGCAGTTCTTC
TRBV19	TRBJ1-2	NA	NA	CATSNRGALNYGYTF	TGTGCCACCTCGAATCGGGGGGCGCTGAACTATGGCTACACCTTC
TRBV28	TRBJ1-1	NA	TRBD1	CASSSPGGRPEAFF	TGTGCCAGCAGCTCTCCAGGGGGTCGGCCTGAAGCTTTCTTT
TRBV7-9	TRBJ2-7	NA	NA	CASSLSDEQYF	TGTGCCAGCAGCTTAAGCGACGAGCAGTACTTC
TRBV28	TRBJ2-3	NA	NA	CASTDPRGTQYF	TGTGCAAGTACAGACCCCCGAGGGACGCAGTATTTT
TRBV29-1	TRBJ1-4	NA	NA	CSATAGGRATNKKLFF	TGCAGCGCCACCGCCGGGGGTCGGGCAACTAATAAAAAACTGTTTTTT
TRBV6-1	TRBJ1-2	NA	TRBD1	CASSWDRAGYTF	TGTGCCAGCAGCTGGGACAGGGCAGGCTACACCTTC
TRBV2	TRBJ2-1	NA	TRBD2	CASSESGRAYNEQFF	TGTGCCAGCAGTGAATCCGGGAGGGCCTACAATGAGCAGTTCTTC
TRBV19	TRBJ1-1	NA	NA	CATRGNTEAFF	TGTGCCACCCGGGGGAACACTGAAGCTTTCTTT
TRBV5-5	TRBJ1-2	NA	TRBD1	CASSPGTGGYGYTF	TGTGCCAGCAGTCCCGGGACAGGGGGCTATGGCTACACCTTC
TRBV18	TRBJ2-7	NA	TRBD1	CASSPRTGSPVEYYEQYF	TGTGCCAGCTCACCTCGGACAGGGTCGCCCGTCGAATATTACGAGCAGTACTTC
TRBV28	TRBJ2-1	NA	TRBD1	CASSPRQGKGYNEQFF	TGTGCCAGCAGTCCTCGACAGGGGAAGGGATACAATGAGCAGTTCTTC
TRBV5-1	TRBJ2-7	once	NA	CASSLGPGVSYEQYF	TGCGCCAGCAGCTTGGGCCCGGGAGTCTCCTACGAGCAGTACTTC
TRBV28	TRBJ2-1	NA	TRBD2	CAVAGAYNEQFF	TGTGCCGTGGCGGGAGCTTACAATGAGCAGTTCTTC
TRBV7-3	TRBJ1-1	NA	NA	CASSLTRNTEAFF	TGTGCCAGCAGCTTAACGAGAAACACTGAAGCTTTCTTT
TRBV21-1	TRBJ2-5	NA	NA	CASSTLDRLGQETQYF	TGTGCCAGCAGCACCCTAGACAGGTTGGGCCAAGAGACCCAGTACTTC
TRBV11-2	TRBJ2-7	NA	TRBD1	CASSWLRGRGEQYF	TGTGCCAGCAGCTGGCTCAGGGGGCGCGGCGAGCAGTACTTC
TRBV5-1	TRBJ2-7	NA	TRBD1	CASSHPPGQGGHEQYF	TGCGCCAGCAGCCACCCCCCCGGACAGGGGGGGCATGAGCAGTACTTC
TRBV5-1	TRBJ2-1	NA	NA	CASSLSEGRGLRSEQFF	TGCGCCAGCAGCTTGTCTGAGGGGAGGGGGCTCCGTAGTGAGCAGTTCTTC
TRBV27	TRBJ2-7	NA	TRBD1	CASKGGLWTGKYEQYF	TGTGCCAGCAAGGGGGGCCTGTGGACAGGGAAATACGAGCAGTACTTC
TRBV11-2	TRBJ2-3	NA	TRBD1	CASSLVGTDTDTQYF	TGTGCCAGCAGCTTAGTCGGGACAGACACAGATACGCAGTATTTT
TRBV28	TRBJ1-5	NA	TRBD1	CASSSPRWDRGAGKGNQPQHF	TGTGCCAGCAGTTCCCCTAGGTGGGACAGAGGTGCGGGAAAGGGGAATCAGCCCCAGCATTTT
TRBV7-3	TRBJ2-5	NA	TRBD1	CASSLTGQGETQYF	TGTGCCAGCAGCTTAACCGGACAGGGAGAGACCCAGTACTTC
TRBV18	TRBJ2-2	NA	NA	CASSLAVATIGELFF	TGTGCCAGCTCACTTGCAGTAGCGACGATCGGGGAGCTGTTTTTT
TRBV6-1	TRBJ2-5	NA	NA	CASGLITGRSDF	TGTGCCAGCGGATTAATTACAGGGAGATCCGACTTC
TRBV29-1	TRBJ2-3	NA	TRBD2	CSVEKGTSYRYF	TGCAGCGTTGAAAAGGGGACTAGTTATAGATATTTT
TRBV2	TRBJ2-7	NA	NA	CASRDSLPYEQYF	TGTGCCAGCAGGGACTCTCTCCCCTACGAGCAGTACTTC
TRBV11-2	TRBJ2-1	NA	NA	CASSSGTVTYNEQFF	TGTGCCAGCAGCTCAGGGACCGTTACCTACAATGAGCAGTTCTTC
TRBV28	TRBJ1-2	NA	NA	CASSSSGTGFHYGYTF	TGTGCCAGCAGTTCCTCCGGGACGGGGTTTCACTATGGCTACACCTTC
TRBV6-6	TRBJ2-5	NA	TRBD2	CASRQAGGQETQYF	TGTGCCAGCAGACAAGCGGGGGGGCAAGAGACCCAGTACTTC
TRBV5-1	TRBJ2-2	NA	NA	CASSILNPNTGELFF	TGCGCCAGCAGCATTCTGAACCCGAACACCGGGGAGCTGTTTTTT
TRBV5-1	TRBJ1-1	NA	TRBD1	CASSLDPGGITEAFF	TGCGCCAGCAGCTTGGACCCAGGGGGTATTACTGAAGCTTTCTTT
TRBV28	TRBJ2-7	NA	TRBD2	CASSGTSASYEQYF	TGTGCCAGCAGCGGGACTAGCGCGTCCTACGAGCAGTACTTC
TRBV18	TRBJ1-4	NA	NA	CASSPRQAFNEKLFF	TGTGCCAGCTCACCTCGGCAGGCCTTTAATGAAAAACTGTTTTTT
TRBV9	TRBJ2-7	NA	TRBD2	CASSVALKAGVNEQYF	TGTGCCAGCAGCGTAGCTTTAAAAGCGGGAGTAAACGAGCAGTACTTC
TRBV28	TRBJ1-2	NA	NA	CASSLPQGFYGYTF	TGTGCCAGCAGCCTCCCCCAGGGGTTCTATGGCTACACCTTC
TRBV4-1	TRBJ1-1	NA	TRBD1	CASSQWTGGTEAFF	TGCGCCAGCAGCCAATGGACAGGGGGGACTGAAGCTTTCTTT
TRBV7-2	TRBJ2-7	NA	TRBD1	CASSSGQGVYEQYF	TGTGCCAGCAGCTCTGGACAGGGAGTCTACGAGCAGTACTTC
TRBV5-4	TRBJ2-3	NA	NA	CASSFGTATDTQYF	TGTGCCAGCAGCTTCGGGACTGCGACAGATACGCAGTATTTT
TRBV7-9	TRBJ2-7	NA	NA	CASSLGDGSSYEQYF	TGTGCCAGCAGCTTAGGGGACGGCAGCTCCTACGAGCAGTACTTC